This record covers a single TCR beta chain. Measured with immunoSEQ multiplex PCR; TCRdb has only the in-frame clones, and not every one. The sample has about 53,000 clones, 78% seen once; the top ten hold 15%. This specimen comes from a study of blood T cell repertoires in COVID-19. Study context: The samples span acute and convalescent COVID-19 from the United States, Italy and Spain.

Trimming removed 7 bases at V and 0 bases at J, with 12 bases between. Germline loops: CDR1 SNHLY, CDR2 FYNNEI. The CDR3 covers 15 residues. The sequenced sample consisted of peripheral blood. The chain is built from TRBV2 and TRBJ2-2; D might be TRBD2 (6 bases). The clonotype originates from a human donor with active or convalescent COVID-19. The donor label of this sample is uncertain. The CDR3 protein is CASKGGGANTGELFF. The DNA for the CDR3 is TGTGCCAGCAAGGGCGGAGGGGCGAACACCGGGGAGCTGTTTTTT. Complete variable domain (other parts from reference TRBV2 and TRBJ2-2): EPEVTQTPSHQVTQMGQEVILRCVPISNHLYFYWYRQILGQKVEFLVSFYNNEISEKSEIFDDQFSVERPDGSNFTLKIRSTKLEDSAMYFCASKGGGANTGELFFGEGSRLTVL.